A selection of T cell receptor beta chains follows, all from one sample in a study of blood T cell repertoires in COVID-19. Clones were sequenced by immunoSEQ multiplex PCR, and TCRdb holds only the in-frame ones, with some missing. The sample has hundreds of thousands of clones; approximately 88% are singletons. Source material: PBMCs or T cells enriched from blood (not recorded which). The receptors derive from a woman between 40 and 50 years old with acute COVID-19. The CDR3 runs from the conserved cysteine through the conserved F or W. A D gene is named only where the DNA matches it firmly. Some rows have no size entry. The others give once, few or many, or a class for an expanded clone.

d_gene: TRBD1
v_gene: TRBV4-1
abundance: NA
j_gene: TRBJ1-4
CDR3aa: CASSLTGNNEKLFF
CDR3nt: TGCGCCAGCAGCTTGACAGGGAATAATGAAAAACTGTTTTTT

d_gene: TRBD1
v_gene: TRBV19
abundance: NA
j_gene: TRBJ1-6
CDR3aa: CASSIDRGGGSPLHF
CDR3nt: TGTGCCAGTAGTATTGACAGGGGCGGGGGTTCACCCCTCCACTTT

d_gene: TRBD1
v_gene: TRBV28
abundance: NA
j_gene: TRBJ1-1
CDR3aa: CASSRTGYNSANTEAFF
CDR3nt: TGTGCCAGCAGCCGGACAGGGTATAACTCCGCGAACACTGAAGCTTTCTTT

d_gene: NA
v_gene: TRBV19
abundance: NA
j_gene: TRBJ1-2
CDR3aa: CASSIVRGDGYTF
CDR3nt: TGTGCCAGTAGTATAGTCCGGGGAGATGGCTACACCTTC

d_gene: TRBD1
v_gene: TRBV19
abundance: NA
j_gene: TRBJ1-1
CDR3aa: CATCYRGLTEAFF
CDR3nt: TGTGCCACCTGTTACAGGGGGCTAACTGAAGCTTTCTTT

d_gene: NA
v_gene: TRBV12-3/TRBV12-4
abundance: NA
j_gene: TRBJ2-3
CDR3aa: CASSGPDTQYF
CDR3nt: TGTGCCAGCAGTGGCCCAGATACGCAGTATTTT

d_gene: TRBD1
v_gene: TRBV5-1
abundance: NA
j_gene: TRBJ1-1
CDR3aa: CASGGTGRLNTEAFF
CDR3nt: TGCGCCAGCGGCGGGACAGGGCGGCTGAACACTGAAGCTTTCTTT

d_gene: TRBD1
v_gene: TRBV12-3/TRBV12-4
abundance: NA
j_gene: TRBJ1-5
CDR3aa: CASRTGVEQPQHF
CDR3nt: TGTGCCAGCAGGACAGGGGTCGAACAGCCCCAGCATTTT

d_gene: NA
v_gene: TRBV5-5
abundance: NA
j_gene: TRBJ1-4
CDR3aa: CASSRVGSPEKLFF
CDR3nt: TGTGCCAGCAGTCGGGTTGGGTCCCCCGAAAAACTGTTTTTT

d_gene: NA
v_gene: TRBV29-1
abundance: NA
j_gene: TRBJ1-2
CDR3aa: CSVEDSDRGYTF
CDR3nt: TGCAGCGTTGAAGACTCCGATCGGGGCTACACCTTC

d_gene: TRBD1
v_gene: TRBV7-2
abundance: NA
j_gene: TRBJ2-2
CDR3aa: CASSQKGQITGELFF
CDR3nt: TGTGCCAGCAGCCAAAAGGGACAGATCACCGGGGAGCTGTTTTTT

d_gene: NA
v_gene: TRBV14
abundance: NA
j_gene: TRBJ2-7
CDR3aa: CASSQAGTYEQYF
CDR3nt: TGTGCCAGCAGCCAAGCCGGGACCTACGAGCAGTACTTC

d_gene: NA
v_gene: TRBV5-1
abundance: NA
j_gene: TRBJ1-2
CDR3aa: CASSPQPQGNYGYTF
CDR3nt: TGCGCCAGCAGCCCGCAACCCCAGGGGAACTATGGCTACACCTTC

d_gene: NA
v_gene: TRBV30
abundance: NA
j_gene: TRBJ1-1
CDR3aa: CAWSAGFGTEAFF
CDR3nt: TGTGCCTGGAGTGCGGGGTTTGGCACTGAAGCTTTCTTT

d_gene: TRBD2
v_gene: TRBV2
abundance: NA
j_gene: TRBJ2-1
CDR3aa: CASSTTGLGYNEQFF
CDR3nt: TGTGCCAGCAGTACGACGGGACTAGGTTACAATGAGCAGTTCTTC

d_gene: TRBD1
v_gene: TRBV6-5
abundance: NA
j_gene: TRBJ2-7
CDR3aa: CASSSTRTGGSYEQYF
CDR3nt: TGTGCCAGCAGTTCCACTAGGACAGGGGGCTCCTACGAGCAGTACTTC

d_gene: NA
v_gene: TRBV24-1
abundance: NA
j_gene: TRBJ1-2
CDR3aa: CATSPGTSGGYTF
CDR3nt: TGTGCCACCAGCCCCGGGACAAGTGGTGGCTACACCTTC

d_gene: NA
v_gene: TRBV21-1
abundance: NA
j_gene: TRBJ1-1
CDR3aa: CASNTMGAGTEAFF
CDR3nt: TGTGCCAGCAATACGATGGGGGCCGGGACTGAAGCTTTCTTT

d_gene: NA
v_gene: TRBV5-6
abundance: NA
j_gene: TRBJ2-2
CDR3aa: CASSLVGRENTGELFF
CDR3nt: TGTGCCAGCAGCTTGGTTGGACGGGAGAACACCGGGGAGCTGTTTTTT

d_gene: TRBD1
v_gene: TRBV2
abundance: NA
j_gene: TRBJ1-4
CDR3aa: CASSGTGDNEKLFF
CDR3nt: TGTGCCAGCAGTGGGACAGGGGATAATGAAAAACTGTTTTTT

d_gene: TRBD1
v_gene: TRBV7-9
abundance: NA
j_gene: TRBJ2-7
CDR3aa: CASSGQAGTYEQYF
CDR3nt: TGTGCCAGCAGTGGACAGGCGGGCACCTACGAGCAGTACTTC

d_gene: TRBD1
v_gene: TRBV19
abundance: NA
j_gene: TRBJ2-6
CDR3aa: CASSIGLWTGGSGANVLTF
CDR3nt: TGTGCCAGTAGTATAGGATTGTGGACAGGGGGCTCTGGGGCCAACGTCCTGACTTTC

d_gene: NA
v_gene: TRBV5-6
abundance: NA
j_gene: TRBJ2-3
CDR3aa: CASSFLQGQDTQYF
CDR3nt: TGTGCCAGCAGCTTTCTGCAGGGTCAAGATACGCAGTATTTT

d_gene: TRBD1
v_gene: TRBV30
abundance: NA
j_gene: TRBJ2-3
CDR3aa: CVVRAGGTDTQYF
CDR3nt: TGTGTCGTTAGGGCAGGGGGAACAGATACGCAGTATTTT

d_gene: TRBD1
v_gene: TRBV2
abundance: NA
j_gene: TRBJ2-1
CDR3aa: CASSDGTGVHPSSYNEQFF
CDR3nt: TGTGCCAGCAGTGACGGGACAGGGGTTCATCCGAGCTCCTACAATGAGCAGTTCTTC

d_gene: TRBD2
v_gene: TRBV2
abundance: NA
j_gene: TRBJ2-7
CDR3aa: CASTGLAGPASDEQYF
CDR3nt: TGTGCCAGCACCGGACTAGCGGGACCCGCTAGTGACGAGCAGTACTTC

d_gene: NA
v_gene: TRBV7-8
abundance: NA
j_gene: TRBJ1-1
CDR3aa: CASSSLSREDTEAFF
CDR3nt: TGTGCCAGCAGCTCCCTTTCAAGGGAGGACACTGAAGCTTTCTTT

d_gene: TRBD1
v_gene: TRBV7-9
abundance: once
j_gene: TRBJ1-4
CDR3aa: CASSLGTGRTTNEKLFF
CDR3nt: TGTGCCAGCAGCTTAGGGACAGGGAGAACAACTAATGAAAAACTGTTTTTT

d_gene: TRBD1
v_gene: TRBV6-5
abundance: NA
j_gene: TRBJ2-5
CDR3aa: CASNRGAESAETQYF
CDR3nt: TGTGCCAGCAACAGGGGAGCGGAGTCGGCGGAGACCCAGTACTTC

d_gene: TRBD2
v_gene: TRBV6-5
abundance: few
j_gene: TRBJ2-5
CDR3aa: CATLPGLGVETQYF
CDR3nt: TGTGCCACCCTCCCCGGACTAGGCGTCGAGACCCAGTACTTC

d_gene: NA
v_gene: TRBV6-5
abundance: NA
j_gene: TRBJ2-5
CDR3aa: CARNRVRETQYF
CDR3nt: TGTGCCAGGAACAGGGTCCGAGAGACCCAGTACTTC

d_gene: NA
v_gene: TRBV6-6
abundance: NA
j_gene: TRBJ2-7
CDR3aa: CATLVKDSNYEQYF
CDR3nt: TGTGCCACCCTCGTAAAAGACAGCAACTACGAGCAGTACTTC

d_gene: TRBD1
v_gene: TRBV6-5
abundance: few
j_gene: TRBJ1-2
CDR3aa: CASSYRPGQGASGYTF
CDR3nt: TGTGCCAGCAGTTACCGCCCGGGACAGGGGGCGAGTGGCTACACCTTC

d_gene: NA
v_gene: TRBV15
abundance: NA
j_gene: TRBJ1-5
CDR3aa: CATSRAPVAGDQPQHF
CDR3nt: TGTGCCACCAGCAGAGCCCCGGTGGCGGGCGATCAGCCCCAGCATTTT

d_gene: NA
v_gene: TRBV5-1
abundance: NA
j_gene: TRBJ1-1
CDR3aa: CASSLGSQGNTEAFF
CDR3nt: TGCGCCAGCAGCTTAGGCTCTCAGGGGAACACTGAAGCTTTCTTT

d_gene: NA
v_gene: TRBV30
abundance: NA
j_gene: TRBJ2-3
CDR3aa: CAWTPGTDTQYF
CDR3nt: TGTGCCTGGACTCCGGGCACAGATACGCAGTATTTT

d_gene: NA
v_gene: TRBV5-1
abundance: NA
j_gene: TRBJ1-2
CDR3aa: CASSLIGGVNYGYTF
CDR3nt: TGCGCCAGCAGCTTGATCGGGGGGGTTAACTATGGCTACACCTTC

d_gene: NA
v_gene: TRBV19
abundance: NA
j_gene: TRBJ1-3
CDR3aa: CASSTGFGNTIYF
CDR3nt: TGTGCCAGTTCTACAGGGTTTGGAAACACCATATATTTT

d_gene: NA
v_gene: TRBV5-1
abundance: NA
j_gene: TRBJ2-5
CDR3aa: CASSQVAEETQYF
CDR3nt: TGCGCCAGCAGCCAAGTAGCCGAAGAGACCCAGTACTTC

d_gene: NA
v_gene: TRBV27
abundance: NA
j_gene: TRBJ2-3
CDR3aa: CASSSTGPDTQYF
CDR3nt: TGTGCCAGCAGTTCAACAGGGCCCGATACGCAGTATTTT

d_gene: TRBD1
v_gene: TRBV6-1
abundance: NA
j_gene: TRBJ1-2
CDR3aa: CASSDLPGQGVYGYTF
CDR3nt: TGTGCCAGCAGTGATTTACCGGGACAGGGGGTCTATGGCTACACCTTC

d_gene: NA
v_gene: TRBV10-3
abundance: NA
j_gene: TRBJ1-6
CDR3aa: CAIRREGGSPLHF
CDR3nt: TGTGCCATCAGGAGGGAAGGGGGATCACCCCTCCACTTT

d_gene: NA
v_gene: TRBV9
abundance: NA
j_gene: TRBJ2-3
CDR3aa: CASSLRGQATDTQYF
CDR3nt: TGTGCCAGCAGCCTAAGGGGCCAAGCGACAGATACGCAGTATTTT